The 8 T cell receptor beta chains below come from one sample, sequenced in a study of blood T cell repertoires in COVID-19. Clones were sequenced by immunoSEQ multiplex PCR, and TCRdb holds only the in-frame ones, with some missing. This table has about 120,000 clones, 85% appearing once. Sequencing used peripheral blood. The receptors come from a human donor in a cohort sampled during active COVID-19.

V usage is TRBV21-1 and J usage is TRBJ2-7; the table's D call of TRBD1 was not tested on the DNA. TRBV21-1 is flagged as a pseudogene. The CDR3 sequence is 14 residues long. For the CDR3, the DNA is TGTGCCAGCAGCATGGACAACAACCTCTACGAGCAGTACTTC. Its translation is CASSMDNNLYEQYF.

The chain carries TRBV9 and TRBJ2-2; D remains ambiguous. CDR1 and CDR2 from the germline V gene are SGDLS and YYNGEE. Trimming pared 2 bases from V and 6 bases from J, leaving 5 bases between. The CDR3 sequence is 12 residues long. This CDR3 is CASSVNSGELFF. CDR3 bases: TGTGCCAGCAGCGTCAATTCCGGGGAGCTGTTTTTT. The complete variable domain, with remaining parts taken from reference TRBV9 and TRBJ2-2, reads DSGVTQTPKHLITATGQRVTLRCSPRSGDLSVYWYQQSLDQGLQFLIQYYNGEERAKGNILERFSAQQFPDLHSELNLSSLELGDSALYFCASSVNSGELFFGEGSRLTVL.

V and J are TRBV29-1 and TRBJ2-3; maybe TRBD1 (6 bases). Trimming left V 8 bases short and J 8 bases short, with 23 bases between. CDR1 and CDR2 (germline): SQVTM, ANQGSEA. This CDR3 is 14 amino acids long. CDR3 loop: CSPPRRGPWGTQYF. The CDR3 nucleotides are TGCAGCCCTCCCCGCAGGGGACCTTGGGGTACGCAGTATTTT.

The chain is built from TRBV20-1 and TRBJ2-5, with 9 bases lining up with TRBD2. Per germline, CDR1 DFQATT and CDR2 SNEGSKA (reference sequence). This CDR3 comprises 15 residues. Trimming removed 3 bases from V and 1 base from J; junction bases left unmatched: 6. The CDR3 DNA follows: TGCAGTGCTAGTGGGGCTAGCGGGGTCCAAGAGACCCAGTACTTC. Encoded protein: CSASGASGVQETQYF.

The genes are TRBV19 and TRBJ1-5; 7 positions match TRBD1. Looked up from germline, CDR1 is LNHDA and CDR2 is SQIVND (reference sequence). V trimming: 4 bases; J trimming: 5 bases; junction bases outside the gene matches: 8. The CDR3 runs to 15 residues. This chain's CDR3 is CASSTSRDSYQPQHF. The CDR3 region has the DNA TGTGCCAGTAGTACCTCCCGGGACAGTTATCAGCCCCAGCATTTT.

This chain connects TRBV6-1 to TRBJ2-7; maybe TRBD1 (5 bases). Trimming left V 3 bases short and J 2 bases short, with 8 bases between. CDR3 length: 13 amino acids. Per the germline V gene, CDR1 is MNHNS and CDR2 is SASEGT. The chain's CDR3 is CASSETATYEQYF. CDR3 nucleotide sequence: TGTGCCAGCAGTGAGACAGCTACCTACGAGCAGTACTTC.

The V gene is TRBV7-2, the J gene TRBJ2-1; a possible D gene is TRBD2 (6 bases). CDR1 is SGHTA and CDR2 is FQGNSA in the germline V gene. V lost 6 bases and J 5 bases, leaving 20 bases between the germline ends. The CDR3 is 16 residues long. The CDR3 bases are TGTGCCAGCAGAGTCGGGGGAACCGTACTAAACAATGAGCAGTTCTTC. Its protein is CASRVGGTVLNNEQFF.

In its sample, this clone was seen once. The V and J genes are TRBV4-2 and TRBJ1-5; D is perhaps TRBD1 (6 bases). V was cut by 0 bases and J by 4 bases, with 13 bases left in between. The CDR3 has 16 residues. Germline V gives CDR1 LGHNA, CDR2 YNFKEQ. CDR3 sequence (DNA): TGTGCCAGCAGCCAAGAGGTAAGAACAGGGAATCAGCCCCAGCATTTT. This codes for CASSQEVRTGNQPQHF.